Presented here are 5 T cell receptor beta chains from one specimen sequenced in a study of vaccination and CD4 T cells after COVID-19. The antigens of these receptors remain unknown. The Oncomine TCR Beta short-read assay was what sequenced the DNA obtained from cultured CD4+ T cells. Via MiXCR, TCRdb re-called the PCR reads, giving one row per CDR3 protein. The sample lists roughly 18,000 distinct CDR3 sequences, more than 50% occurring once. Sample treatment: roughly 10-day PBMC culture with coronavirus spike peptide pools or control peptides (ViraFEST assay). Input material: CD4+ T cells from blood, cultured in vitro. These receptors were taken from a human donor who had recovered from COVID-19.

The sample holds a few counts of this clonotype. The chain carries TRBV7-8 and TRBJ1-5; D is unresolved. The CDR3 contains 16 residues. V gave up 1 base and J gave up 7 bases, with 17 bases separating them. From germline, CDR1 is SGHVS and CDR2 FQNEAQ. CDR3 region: CASSLVNGQIGQPQHF. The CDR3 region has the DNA TGTGCCAGCAGCTTAGTTAATGGGCAGATCGGCCAGCCCCAGCATTTT.

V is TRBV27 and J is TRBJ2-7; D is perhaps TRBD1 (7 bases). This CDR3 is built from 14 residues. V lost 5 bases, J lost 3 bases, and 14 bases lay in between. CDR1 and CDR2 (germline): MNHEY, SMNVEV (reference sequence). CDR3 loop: CASSAGTANYEQYF. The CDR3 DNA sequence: TGTGCCAGCAGTGCGGGGACAGCGAACTACGAGCAGTACTTC.

In DNA form, the CDR3 reads TGTGCCAGCAGAGTTAGCTCGACAGGGGGAATTGATGGCTACACCTTC. Protein product: CASRVSSTGGIDGYTF. V gene TRBV6-1 combines with J gene TRBJ1-2; 9 positions agree with TRBD1. In germline, CDR1 is MNHNS, CDR2 SASEGT. The J segment lost 6 bases and the V segment lost 6 bases, leaving 14 bases of the junction unmatched. The CDR3 consists of 16 residues.

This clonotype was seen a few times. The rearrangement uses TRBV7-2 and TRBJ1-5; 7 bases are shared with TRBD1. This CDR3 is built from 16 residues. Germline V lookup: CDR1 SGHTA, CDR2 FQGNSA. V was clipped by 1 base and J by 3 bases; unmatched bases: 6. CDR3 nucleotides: TGTGCCAGCAGCTTAGAGGTGACAGGGCACAATCAGCCCCAGCATTTT. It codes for CASSLEVTGHNQPQHF. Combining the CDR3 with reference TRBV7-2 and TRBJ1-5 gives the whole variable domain GAGVSQSPSNKVTEKGKDVELRCDPISGHTALYWYRQSLGQGLEFLIYFQGNSAPDKSGLPSDRFSAERTGGSVSTLTIQRTQQEDSAVYLCASSLEVTGHNQPQHFGDGTRLSIL.

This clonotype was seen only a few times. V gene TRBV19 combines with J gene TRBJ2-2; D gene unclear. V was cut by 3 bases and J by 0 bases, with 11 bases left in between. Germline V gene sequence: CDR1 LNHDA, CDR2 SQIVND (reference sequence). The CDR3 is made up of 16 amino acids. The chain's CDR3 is CASSIGFSPNTGELFF. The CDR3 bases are TGTGCCAGTAGTATTGGTTTCAGCCCGAACACCGGGGAGCTGTTTTTT. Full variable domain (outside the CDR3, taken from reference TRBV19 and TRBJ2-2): DGGITQSPKYLFRKEGQNVTLSCEQNLNHDAMYWYRQDPGQGLRLIYYSQIVNDFQKGDIAEGYSVSREKKESFPLTVTSAQKNPTAFYLCASSIGFSPNTGELFFGEGSRLTVL.